This T cell receptor (beta chain) originates from a study of T cells in Graves' hyperthyroidism and ophthalmopathy. Authors of the study amplified TCR beta CDR3 regions from RNA transcripts. Using the HTBI primer set, a first-round RT-PCR was run on the TCR CDR3. TCRdb independently ran MiXCR on the multiplex PCR reads; one entry per CDR3 protein. The sample lists about 520,000 distinct CDR3 sequences; around 24% were seen once. Pregnant or lactating patients were excluded, as were those with uncontrolled infection or other autoimmune disease. Trimming took off 4 bases at V and 1 base at J, with 7 bases between the two ends. Germline CDR1 SNHLY, CDR2 FYNNEI. The CDR3 contains 13 residues.

The sequenced material came from blood. V gene TRBV2 combines with J gene TRBJ1-1; D gene unclear. The receptor was isolated from a woman aged 30 to 39 with Graves' ophthalmopathy. This chain's CDR3 is CASSAMKNTEAFF. The CDR3 nucleotides read TGTGCCAGCAGTGCAATGAAGAACACTGAAGCTTTCTTT.